The 13 T cell receptor beta chains listed next were all sequenced from one sample in a study of beta chain features in type 1 diabetes. Study-level findings and limits: Shorter TCRB CDR3s, moderately but significantly so, were found in Type 1 diabetes patients in all four CD4+ subsets.

What was sequenced were expressed TCRB transcripts, since all of the isolated RNA had been reverse transcribed. The data were produced by immunoSEQ multiplex PCR, yet TCRdb's version contains in-frame clones alone and is incomplete. The table has 640,000 or so clones, under 15% seen once. These receptors have no identified antigens. The sample was naive CD4+ T cells from blood. The source of these receptors is a man aged 18 to 30 with type 1 diabetes.

The V and J genes are TRBV7-3 and TRBJ2-3; the D gene is possibly TRBD2 (5 bases). Germline lookup yields CDR1 SGHTA and CDR2 FQGTGA. V was clipped by 5 bases and J by 11 bases, with 17 bases between them. The CDR3 contains 13 residues. The CDR3 sequence is CASSPGPTGKQYF. The DNA for the CDR3 is TGTGCCAGCAGCCCTGGCCCTACGGGGAAGCAGTATTTT.

This clone was seen a few times. This sequence joins TRBV14 and TRBJ2-1, with 7 nucleotides matching TRBD1. This CDR3 comprises 15 residues. The V gene's germline CDR1 is SGHDN and CDR2 FVKESK. The V segment lost 1 base and the J segment 5 bases; nucleotides outside the gene matches: 5. CDR3 in amino acids: CASSQAQGEHNEQFF. CDR3 DNA: TGTGCCAGCAGCCAAGCTCAGGGGGAACACAATGAGCAGTTCTTC.

This chain joins TRBV27 and TRBJ2-3; D is unclear. The V gene lost 0 bases and the J gene lost 3 bases, with 7 bases spanning the gap. Germline loops: CDR1 MNHEY, CDR2 SMNVEV (reference sequence). The length of the CDR3 is 14 residues. The DNA of the CDR3 is TGTGCCAGCAGTTTATCGTTGGGGACAGATACGCAGTATTTT. It translates to CASSLSLGTDTQYF.

Only a few counts were recorded for this clone. V and J are TRBV15 and TRBJ2-7; unclear D gene. V was trimmed by 1 base and J by 0 bases, leaving 1 base between them. The CDR3 is made up of 12 amino acids. CDR1 and CDR2 from the germline V gene are LNHNV and YYDKDF (reference sequence). In DNA form, the CDR3 reads TGTGCCACCAGCAGAGCCTCCTACGAGCAGTACTTC. This codes for CATSRASYEQYF.

This clone came up a few times. The V gene is TRBV14, the J gene TRBJ1-1, with a possible D match to TRBD1 (5 bases). Germline values: CDR1 SGHDN, CDR2 FVKESK. Trimming pared 0 bases from V and 0 bases from J, leaving 17 bases between. This CDR3 is built from 18 residues. As DNA, the CDR3 is TGTGCCAGCAGCCAAGATTGGCCGGCGGGGGGAATGAACACTGAAGCTTTCTTT. Translated, it gives CASSQDWPAGGMNTEAFF.

This clone has only a few counts. The CDR3 sequence: CASSLGMAGGDEQFF. CDR3 DNA sequence: TGTGCCAGCAGCTTGGGAATGGCAGGGGGTGATGAGCAGTTCTTC. This chain joins TRBV5-4 and TRBJ2-1; TRBD1 aligns across 7 bases. The CDR3 consists of 15 residues. Germline V lookup: CDR1 SGHNT, CDR2 YYREEE (reference sequence). V shed 0 bases and J 8 bases; nucleotides not matched to a gene: 8.

The table lists this clone with a few counts. The chain combines TRBV15 with TRBJ2-3, with TRBD2 as a possible D gene (7 bases). From germline, CDR1 is LNHNV and CDR2 YYDKDF (reference sequence). This CDR3 contains 17 residues. Trimming removed 1 base from V and 2 bases from J, with 16 bases in between. CDR3 in DNA: TGTGCCACCAGCAGAGCCAGTCCGGGGGGCCACACAGATACGCAGTATTTT. This codes for CATSRASPGGHTDTQYF.

There are a few counts of this clone. The chain couples TRBV5-6 to TRBJ1-5; D is unresolved. CDR3 length: 14 residues. V was pared by 0 bases and J by 4 bases, with 8 bases between. Germline CDR1 is SGHDT and CDR2 is YYEEEE. Here the CDR3 reads CASSLGPDNQPQHF. CDR3 DNA sequence: TGTGCCAGCAGCTTGGGCCCCGATAATCAGCCCCAGCATTTT.

This chain uses TRBV5-1 with TRBJ2-2; no clear D gene. Germline CDR1 SGHRS, CDR2 YFSETQ. CDR3 length: 14 amino acids. V was trimmed by 0 bases and J by 5 bases, leaving 8 bases between them. The CDR3 is CASSLGVGTGELFF. The CDR3 DNA reads TGCGCCAGCAGCTTGGGAGTCGGGACCGGGGAGCTGTTTTTT.

This sequence joins TRBV28 and TRBJ2-1; D is unclear. The CDR3 runs 13 residues. CDR1 is MDHEN, CDR2 SYDVKM, per germline. Trimming pared 7 bases from V and 4 bases from J, leaving 11 bases between. In DNA form, the CDR3 reads TGTGCCAGCACTCAACCCCCTTACAATGAGCAGTTCTTC. This sequence encodes CASTQPPYNEQFF. Filled out from reference TRBV28 and TRBJ2-1, the complete variable domain reads DVKVTQSSRYLVKRTGEKVFLECVQDMDHENMFWYRQDPGLGLRLIYFSYDVKMKEKGDIPEGYSVSREKKERFSLILESASTNQTSMYLCASTQPPYNEQFFGPGTRLTVL.

This clone was found a few times. V is TRBV19 and J is TRBJ2-5, with TRBD1 matching 7 bases. The CDR3 has 13 amino acids. J lost 3 bases, V lost 4 bases, and 2 bases had no gene match. Germline CDR1 and CDR2: LNHDA and SQIVND (reference sequence). The CDR3 region is CASSTDREETQYF. In DNA, the CDR3 is TGTGCCAGTAGTACCGACAGGGAAGAGACCCAGTACTTC.

The CDR3 is CASSPTGDSYNEQFF. CDR3 sequence (DNA): TGTGCCAGCAGCCCCACGGGGGATTCCTACAATGAGCAGTTCTTC. This rearrangement joins TRBV2 to TRBJ2-1; the D gene is possibly TRBD2 (6 bases). Trimming removed 6 bases from V and 1 base from J, with 13 bases in between. CDR1 is SNHLY, CDR2 FYNNEI, per germline. The CDR3 is made up of 15 amino acids.

Details on this clone: Other DNA sequences of this sample code for an identical CDR3. The chain is built from TRBV4-1 and TRBJ1-1; D gene ambiguous. In germline, CDR1 is MGHRA, CDR2 YSYEKL. CDR3 length: 13 amino acids. V was pared by 4 bases and J by 3 bases, with 9 bases between. CDR3 bases: TGCGCCAGCAGCCGAGAATGGGACACTGAAGCTTTCTTT. Amino acids: CASSREWDTEAFF.